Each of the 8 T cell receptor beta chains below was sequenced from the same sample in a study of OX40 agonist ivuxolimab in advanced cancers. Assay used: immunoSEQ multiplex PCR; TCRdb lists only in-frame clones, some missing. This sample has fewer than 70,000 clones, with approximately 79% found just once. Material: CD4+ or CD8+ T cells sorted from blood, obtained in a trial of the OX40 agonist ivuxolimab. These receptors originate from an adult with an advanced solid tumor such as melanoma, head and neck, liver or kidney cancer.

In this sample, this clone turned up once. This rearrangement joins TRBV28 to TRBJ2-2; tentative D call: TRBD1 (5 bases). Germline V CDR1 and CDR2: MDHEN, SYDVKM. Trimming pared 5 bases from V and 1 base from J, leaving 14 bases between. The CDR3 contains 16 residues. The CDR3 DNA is TGTGCCAGCAGTCAAAGGGTAGGGGTGAACACCGGGGAGCTGTTTTTT. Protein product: CASSQRVGVNTGELFF.

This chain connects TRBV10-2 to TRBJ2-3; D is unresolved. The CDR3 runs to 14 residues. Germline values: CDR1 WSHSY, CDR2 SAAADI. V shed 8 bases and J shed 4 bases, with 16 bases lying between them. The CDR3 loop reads CASGVPPAADTQYF. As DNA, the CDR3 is TGCGCCAGCGGGGTCCCTCCCGCCGCAGATACGCAGTATTTT.

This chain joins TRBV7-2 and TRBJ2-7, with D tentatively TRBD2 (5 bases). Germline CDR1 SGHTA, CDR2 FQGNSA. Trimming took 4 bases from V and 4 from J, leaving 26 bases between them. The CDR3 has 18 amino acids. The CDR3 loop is CASSSRTVGSAPGYEQYF. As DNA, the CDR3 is TGTGCCAGCAGCTCCCGTACTGTAGGTAGCGCACCGGGGTACGAGCAGTACTTC.

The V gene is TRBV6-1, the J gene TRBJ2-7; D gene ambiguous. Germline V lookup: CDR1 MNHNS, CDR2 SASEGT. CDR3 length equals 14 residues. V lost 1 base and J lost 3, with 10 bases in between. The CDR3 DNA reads TGTGCCAGCAGTGAAGGCCTCTTAAACTACGAGCAGTACTTC. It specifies CASSEGLLNYEQYF.

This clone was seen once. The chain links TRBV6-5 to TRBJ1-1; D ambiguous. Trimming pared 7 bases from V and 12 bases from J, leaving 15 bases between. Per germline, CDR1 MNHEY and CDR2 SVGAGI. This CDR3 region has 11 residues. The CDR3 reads CASTIRGRTFF. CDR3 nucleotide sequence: TGTGCCAGCACGATACGGGGAAGGACTTTCTTT.

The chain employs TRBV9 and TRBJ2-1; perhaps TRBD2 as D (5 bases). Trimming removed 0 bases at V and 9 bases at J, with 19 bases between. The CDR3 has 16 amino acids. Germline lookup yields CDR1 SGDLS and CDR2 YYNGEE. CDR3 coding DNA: TGTGCCAGCAGCGTAGGAAGTAGTACAACGGAGGCTGAGCAGTTCTTC. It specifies CASSVGSSTTEAEQFF.

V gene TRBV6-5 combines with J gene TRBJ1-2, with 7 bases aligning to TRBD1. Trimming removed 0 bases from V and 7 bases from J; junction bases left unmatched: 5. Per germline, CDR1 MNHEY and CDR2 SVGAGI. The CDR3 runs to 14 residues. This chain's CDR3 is CASSYSTGRGGYTF. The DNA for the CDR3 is TGTGCCAGCAGTTACTCGACAGGGCGGGGTGGCTACACCTTC.

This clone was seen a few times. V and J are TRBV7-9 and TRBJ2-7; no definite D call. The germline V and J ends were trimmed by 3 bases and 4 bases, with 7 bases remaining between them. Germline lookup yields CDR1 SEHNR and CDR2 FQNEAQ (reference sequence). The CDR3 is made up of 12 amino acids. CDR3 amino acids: CASSLTIYEQYF. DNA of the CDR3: TGTGCCAGCAGCTTGACCATTTACGAGCAGTACTTC.